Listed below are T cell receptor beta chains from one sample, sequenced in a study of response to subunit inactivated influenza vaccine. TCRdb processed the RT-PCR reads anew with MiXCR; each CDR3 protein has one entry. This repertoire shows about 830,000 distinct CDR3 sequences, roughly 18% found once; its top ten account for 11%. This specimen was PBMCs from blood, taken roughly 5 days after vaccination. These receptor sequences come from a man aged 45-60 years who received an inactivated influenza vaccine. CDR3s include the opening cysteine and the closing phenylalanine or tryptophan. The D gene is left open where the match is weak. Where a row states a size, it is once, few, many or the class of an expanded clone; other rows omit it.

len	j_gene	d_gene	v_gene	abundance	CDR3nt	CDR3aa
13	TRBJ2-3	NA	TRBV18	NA	TGTGCCAGCTCAACCGGGGTCACAGATACGCAGTATTTT	CASSTGVTDTQYF
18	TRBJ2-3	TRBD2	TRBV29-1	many	TGCAGCGTGGCCGCCGGGTTACTGGCTAGCGGGAGCCCAGATACGCAGTATTTT	CSVAAGLLASGSPDTQYF
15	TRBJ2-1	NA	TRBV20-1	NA	TGCAGTGCTCTGTCTGGAGTAGGCTCCTACAATGAGCAGTTCTTC	CSALSGVGSYNEQFF
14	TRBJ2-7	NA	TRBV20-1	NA	TGCAGTGCCAGACCAGGGGAGTTCGTCTACGAGCAGTACTTC	CSARPGEFVYEQYF
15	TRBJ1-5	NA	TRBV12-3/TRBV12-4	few	TGTGCCAGCAGCAAACAGGGAATTGGCAATCAGCCCCAGCATTTT	CASSKQGIGNQPQHF
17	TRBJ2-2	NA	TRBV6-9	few	TGTGCCAGCAGTCCTAGGACAGTCGGCGCGAACACCGGGGAGCTGTTTTTT	CASSPRTVGANTGELFF
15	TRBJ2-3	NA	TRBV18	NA	TGTGCCAGCGCCGGGGACGGAACTAGCACAGATACGCAGTATTTT	CASAGDGTSTDTQYF
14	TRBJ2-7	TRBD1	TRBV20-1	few	TGCAGTGCTCCTCAGGGGACAGGGGGAGACGAGCAGTACTTC	CSAPQGTGGDEQYF
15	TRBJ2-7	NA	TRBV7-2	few	TGTGCCAGCAGCTACTACTCGGGAGAGAACTACGAGCAGTACTTC	CASSYYSGENYEQYF
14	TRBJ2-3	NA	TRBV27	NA	TGTGCCAGCAGTTCTTTAGGGGTCACAGATACGCAGTATTTT	CASSSLGVTDTQYF
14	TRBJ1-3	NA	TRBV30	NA	TGTGCCTGGACGGCTTTTCCCTCTGGAAACACCATATATTTT	CAWTAFPSGNTIYF
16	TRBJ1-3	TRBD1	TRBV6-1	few	TGTGCCAGCAGTGACCCGGGACAGGGCTCTGGAAACACCATATATTTT	CASSDPGQGSGNTIYF
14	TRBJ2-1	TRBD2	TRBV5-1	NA	TGCGCCAGCAGCTTGGCGGGAGGGCTTGGTGAGCAGTTCTTC	CASSLAGGLGEQFF
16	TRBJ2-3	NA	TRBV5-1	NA	TGCGCCAGCAGACCCGGAGTTGGGCGGGACACAGATACGCAGTATTTT	CASRPGVGRDTDTQYF
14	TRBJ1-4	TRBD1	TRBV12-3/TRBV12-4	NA	TGTGCCAGCGGGAACAGGGGACGTAATGAAAAACTGTTTTTT	CASGNRGRNEKLFF
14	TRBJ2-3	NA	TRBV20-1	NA	TGCAGTGCTAGAGAGCTAGCTAGCACAGATACGCAGTATTTT	CSARELASTDTQYF
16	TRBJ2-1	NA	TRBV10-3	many	TGTGCCATCAGTGAGTCGGTGGCGGGCTCCTACAATGAGCAGTTCTTC	CAISESVAGSYNEQFF
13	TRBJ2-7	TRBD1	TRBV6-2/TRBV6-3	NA	TGTGCCAGCGGCTTAGACAGGGGACACGAGCAGTACTTC	CASGLDRGHEQYF